This TCR beta chain was identified during a study of blood T cell repertoires in COVID-19. For the study at large: From the United States, Italy and Spain came samples of acute and convalescent COVID-19.

Original methodology: Amplification of reference gene primers provided the estimated nucleated cell counts. The assay was immunoSEQ multiplex PCR, and TCRdb's table has in-frame clones only and misses some. The V and J calls and clone size come from that table; D and trimming were worked out from the DNA. Here the sample spans under 30,000 clones, roughly 87% being singletons. CDR1 and CDR2 from the germline V gene are MNHEY and SVGAGI. This CDR3 comprises 13 residues. The V gene end was trimmed by 5 bases and the J gene end by 2 bases; junction bases not matched to a gene: 3. The chain uses TRBV6-5 and TRBJ2-7; TRBD1 matches at 7 bases. The TCR was taken from a human donor in a cohort sampled during active COVID-19. The specimen sequenced was peripheral blood. The CDR3 sequence: CASSRDRTYEQYF. CDR3 coding DNA: TGTGCCAGCAGTAGGGACAGAACCTACGAGCAGTACTTC.